The 28 T cell receptor beta chains below all came from one sample that was sequenced in a study of regulatory T cells in long-lasting Graves disease. Time point described: persistent/refractory GD, antithyroid drugs over 5 years with positive TRAb. Scientists built the TCR library using RNA that was extracted from PBMCs. Building the TCR beta libraries relied on iRepertoire HTBI primers, and CDR3 regions underwent Arm-PCR. TCRdb analysed the multiplex PCR reads with MiXCR anew, one entry per CDR3 protein. The table lists more than 650,000 distinct CDR3 sequences, 25% to 35% of them singletons. Specimen: peripheral blood mononuclear cells (PBMCs), collected when the disease was refractory, from a patient treated with antithyroid drugs. Receptor source: a female donor with Graves disease.

This clonotype was detected a few times. V gene TRBV18 combines with J gene TRBJ1-2, with a tentative D call TRBD1 (5 bases). Germline V gene sequence: CDR1 KGHSH, CDR2 LQKENI. Trimming took off 2 bases at V and 6 bases at J, with 13 bases between the two ends. The CDR3 is 14 residues long. This CDR3 is CASSPAGGSNGYTF. CDR3 in DNA: TGTGCCAGCTCACCAGCGGGGGGGAGTAATGGCTACACCTTC. Together with reference TRBV18 and TRBJ1-2, the CDR3 gives the full variable domain: NAGVMQNPRHLVRRRGQEARLRCSPMKGHSHVYWYRQLPEEGLKFMVYLQKENIIDESGMPKERFSAEFPKEGPSILRIQQVVRGDSAAYFCASSPAGGSNGYTFGSGTRLTVV.

This clonotype showed up just a few times. The rearrangement links TRBV7-9 to TRBJ2-2; 15 bases fit TRBD2. V trimming: 5 bases; J trimming: 1 base; junction bases outside the gene matches: 5. This CDR3 comprises 18 residues. Germline V CDR1 and CDR2: SEHNR, FQNEAQ (reference sequence). CDR3: CASSPGLAGGRNTGELFF. The CDR3 DNA is TGTGCCAGCAGCCCGGGACTAGCGGGAGGTCGGAACACCGGGGAGCTGTTTTTT.

This clonotype was found many times. CDR3 sequence reads: CASSGEETQYF. CDR3 bases: TGTGCCAGCAGTGGAGAAGAGACCCAGTACTTC. The J gene is TRBJ2-5, the V gene TRBV6-1; D remains ambiguous. Germline values: CDR1 MNHNS, CDR2 SASEGT. The ends were cut back, 4 bases at V and 3 bases at J, with 3 bases in the middle. The CDR3 extends over 11 amino acids.

This rearrangement joins TRBV20-1 to TRBJ2-5, with 14 bases fitting TRBD2. This CDR3 has 17 amino acids. V was clipped by 5 bases and J by 5 bases; unmatched bases: 13. Germline V gene lookup returns CDR1 DFQATT and CDR2 SNEGSKA (reference sequence). The CDR3, as DNA: TGCAGTGCTCCATCCTTGACTAGCGGGAGGGCGGGGGAGACCCAGTACTTC. Its translation: CSAPSLTSGRAGETQYF.

The CDR3 protein is CASSEIGAGAFSPLHF. In nucleotides, the CDR3 is TGTGCCAGCAGTGAAATTGGCGCGGGGGCTTTTTCACCCCTCCACTTT. The rearrangement uses TRBV6-1 and TRBJ1-6, with D maybe TRBD1 (6 bases). The CDR3 totals 16 residues. Deletions cut 2 bases from V and 9 bases from J, with 17 bases between. Germline values: CDR1 MNHNS, CDR2 SASEGT.

About this clonotype: This likely comes from a read error, as the CDR3 has no conserved phenylalanine or tryptophan at its end. This chain joins TRBV7-9 and TRBJ1-1; D gene ambiguous. V was clipped by 2 bases and J by 4 bases, with 20 bases between them. The V gene's germline CDR1 is SEHNR and CDR2 FQNEAQ (reference sequence). The CDR3 length is 17 residues. The CDR3 DNA is TGTGCCAGCAGCTTAATTCACGATTTAATGCAAGCCACTGAAGCTTTCTCT. Its translation: CASSLIHDLMQATEAFS.

This clonotype appeared a few times. V gene TRBV20-1 combines with J gene TRBJ2-7; D is unresolved. Trimming shortened V by 4 bases and J by 0 bases, and 13 bases separated the two germline ends. Germline V gene sequence: CDR1 DFQATT, CDR2 SNEGSKA (reference sequence). There are 14 residues in the CDR3. The CDR3 nucleotides read TGCAGTGCTACAGACTTACTGAGCTCCTACGAGCAGTACTTC. Protein: CSATDLLSSYEQYF.

This clonotype was picked up one time. The chain couples TRBV6-1 to TRBJ2-1; TRBD1 is a possible D gene (6 bases). Between the trimmed V and J ends, which lost 7 bases and 0 bases, there was a span of 19 bases. The length of the CDR3 is 17 residues. Germline-derived CDR1 and CDR2 are MNHNS and SASEGT. The CDR3 reads CASTNRDRPSSYNEQFF. The DNA of the CDR3 is TGTGCCAGCACCAACAGGGACCGCCCGAGCTCCTACAATGAGCAGTTCTTC.

The rearrangement links TRBV20-1 to TRBJ2-7; 7 bases match TRBD1. V dropped 6 bases and J dropped 2; count of bases not matched to a gene: 7. Germline V gene sequence: CDR1 DFQATT, CDR2 SNEGSKA (reference sequence). The CDR3 contains 13 residues. The CDR3 loop reads CSAVGQPPYEQYF. CDR3 coding DNA: TGCAGTGCAGTGGGACAGCCTCCCTACGAGCAGTACTTC.

The rearrangement links TRBV4-1 to TRBJ1-1, with a weak D call TRBD1 (6 bases). V lost 3 bases and J lost 0, with 11 bases in between. This CDR3 is built from 15 residues. Germline V gene data show CDR1 as MGHRA and CDR2 as YSYEKL. In DNA form, the CDR3 reads TGCGCCAGCAGCCAGAGGACAGAGCTGAACACTGAAGCTTTCTTT. This encodes CASSQRTELNTEAFF.

This clonotype was picked up many times. The CDR3 bases are TGTGCCAGCAAGGCCCTGGCGGGAGTTGAGACCCAGTACTTC. Translated, it gives CASKALAGVETQYF. The chain employs TRBV6-1 and TRBJ2-5; 7 bases match TRBD2. Germline V CDR1 and CDR2: MNHNS, SASEGT. The CDR3 has 14 residues. V lost 7 bases and J lost 5; bases outside the gene matches: 10.

The table lists this clonotype with many counts. J is TRBJ1-5 and V is TRBV6-1; D remains unclear. Germline V gives CDR1 MNHNS, CDR2 SASEGT. V lost 5 bases, J lost 2 bases, and 13 bases lay in between. The CDR3 runs to 15 residues. The CDR3 protein is CASSRDEKGNQPQHF. The CDR3, as DNA: TGTGCCAGCAGTCGAGACGAAAAAGGCAATCAGCCCCAGCATTTT.

This chain joins TRBV19 and TRBJ1-2, with TRBD1 matching 9 bases. V shed 5 bases, J shed 8 bases, and the junction held 9 bases outside the gene matches. The CDR3 has 14 residues. Germline CDR1 reads LNHDA; CDR2 reads SQIVND (reference sequence). CDR3 bases: TGTGCCAGTAGTCCCTCTGGACAGGGGCTAGGCTACACCTTC. This encodes CASSPSGQGLGYTF.

This clonotype was recorded many times. The V call is TRBV14, the J call TRBJ1-2, with D possibly being TRBD1 (5 bases). V lost 0 bases, J lost 11 bases, and 13 bases lay in between. This CDR3 comprises 13 residues. The germline CDR1 and CDR2 sequences are SGHDN and FVKESK. The CDR3 coding sequence is TGTGCCAGCAGCCAAGACTTGGGAGGGGAATACACCTTC. Translation: CASSQDLGGEYTF.

A remark on this clonotype: One base away lies a much larger clone, so this may be a sequencing read error. V gene TRBV28 combines with J gene TRBJ1-2; D is perhaps TRBD1 (6 bases). Germline CDR1 is MDHEN and CDR2 is SYDVKM. The CDR3 contains 15 residues. In DNA form, the CDR3 reads TGTGCCAGCACGTCCAGGTGGGGGGCGACCTATGGCCACACCTTC. Amino acids: CASTSRWGATYGHTF.

This clonotype was recorded a few times. The rearrangement joins TRBV6-1 to TRBJ1-6; 8 bases fit TRBD1. The J segment lost 6 bases and the V segment lost 6 bases, leaving 4 bases of the junction unmatched. The CDR3 has 14 amino acids. CDR1 MNHNS and CDR2 SASEGT come from the germline V gene. Here the CDR3 reads CASSRTGINSPLHF. CDR3 coding DNA: TGTGCCAGCAGCCGGACAGGGATTAATTCACCCCTCCACTTT.

The chain has TRBV12-5 and TRBJ2-2; 9 positions match TRBD2. The CDR3 extends over 17 amino acids. Germline loops: CDR1 LGHNT, CDR2 FRNRAP. Trimming removed 4 bases from V and 4 bases from J; junction bases left unmatched: 10. In DNA form, the CDR3 reads TGTGCTAGTGGTTCTGATCCGGGACTAGCACGCACCGGGGAGCTGTTTTTT. As protein: CASGSDPGLARTGELFF.

The sample holds many counts of this clonotype. The rearrangement links TRBV27 to TRBJ1-1; tentative D call: TRBD1 (5 bases). The CDR3 has 15 residues. Trimming removed 3 bases at V and 2 bases at J, with 13 bases between. Per the germline V gene, CDR1 is MNHEY and CDR2 is SMNVEV (reference sequence). DNA for the CDR3: TGTGCCAGCAGTTTTGCGGGGCGCGGTAACACTGAAGCTTTCTTT. Translated, it gives CASSFAGRGNTEAFF.

The sample holds a few counts of this clonotype. The chain has TRBV14 and TRBJ1-1; the D is unclear. CDR1 and CDR2 from the germline V gene are SGHDN and FVKESK. V was cut by 2 bases and J by 4 bases, with 8 bases left in between. This CDR3 is built from 13 residues. The CDR3 DNA is TGTGCCAGCAGCCAATTGGTGGGCACTGAAGCTTTCTTT. As protein: CASSQLVGTEAFF. The whole variable domain, filled in from reference TRBV14 and TRBJ1-1, reads EAGVTQFPSHSVIEKGQTVTLRCDPISGHDNLYWYRRVMGKEIKFLLHFVKESKQDESGMPNNRFLAERTGGTYSTLKVQPAELEDSGVYFCASSQLVGTEAFFGQGTRLTVV.

This clonotype occurred a few times. V and J are TRBV18 and TRBJ1-4; D possibly corresponds to TRBD1 (6 bases). CDR3 size: 15 residues. Germline-derived CDR1 and CDR2 are KGHSH and LQKENI. Trimming shortened V by 3 bases and J by 3 bases, and 11 bases separated the two germline ends. The DNA of the CDR3 is TGTGCCAGCTCACCCAACAGGGCGGCTAATGAAAAACTGTTTTTT. Translation: CASSPNRAANEKLFF.

The CDR3: CASSVGPADYNEQFF. The CDR3 nucleotides read TGTGCCAGCAGCGTAGGTCCAGCGGATTACAATGAGCAGTTCTTC. The chain uses TRBV9 and TRBJ2-5; D possibly corresponds to TRBD2 (5 bases). Matching the DNA end better, TRBJ2-1 makes the J call doubtful. Germline assignment: CDR1 SGDLS and CDR2 YYNGEE. The length of the CDR3 is 15 residues.

The genes are TRBV12-3 or TRBV12-4 and TRBJ1-5; maybe TRBD1 (5 bases). The germline V and J ends were trimmed by 2 bases and 3 bases, with 14 bases remaining between them. The CDR3 has 16 amino acids. The CDR3: CASSLWAGILNQPQHF. CDR3 DNA sequence: TGTGCCAGCAGTTTATGGGCAGGGATCCTCAATCAGCCCCAGCATTTT.

This clonotype was recorded a few times. The V call is TRBV12-3 or TRBV12-4, the J call TRBJ2-5, with 11 nucleotides matching TRBD2. Unmatched junction bases numbered 9, after V lost 1 base and J lost 5 bases. The CDR3 runs 17 residues. The CDR3 region has the DNA TGTGCCAGCAGTTTAGGGGTAGCGGGAGGGCCTTCGGAGACCCAGTACTTC. Encoded protein: CASSLGVAGGPSETQYF.

The chain carries TRBV20-1 and TRBJ2-7; D remains ambiguous. V was shortened by 6 bases and J by 2 bases, with 17 bases between the two germline ends. This CDR3 comprises 14 residues. CDR1 and CDR2 from the germline V gene are DFQATT and SNEGSKA (reference sequence). The CDR3 DNA sequence: TGCAGTGCCAACCTCCCAGTTGCGCCCTACGAGCAGTACTTC. Its translation is CSANLPVAPYEQYF.

The J gene is TRBJ1-5, the V gene TRBV19; D is possibly TRBD1 (6 bases). Trimming took 5 bases from V and 4 from J, leaving 15 bases between them. Germline CDR1 and CDR2: LNHDA and SQIVND (reference sequence). CDR3 length: 15 residues. CDR3 region: CASSLTGQRNQPQHF. CDR3 nucleotide sequence: TGTGCCAGTAGTCTGACCGGACAGAGGAATCAGCCCCAGCATTTT.

This clonotype showed up many times. The gene calls are TRBV19 and TRBJ1-5; unclear D gene. Trimming pared 2 bases from V and 8 bases from J, leaving 10 bases between. The V gene's germline CDR1 is LNHDA and CDR2 SQIVND (reference sequence). This CDR3 spans 13 amino acids. The CDR3: CASSISALEPQHF. For the CDR3, the DNA is TGTGCCAGTAGTATATCCGCTCTAGAGCCCCAGCATTTT.

The chain has TRBV6-5 and TRBJ1-5; possible D gene TRBD1, 5 bases. The V gene's germline CDR1 is MNHEY and CDR2 SVGAGI. This CDR3 region has 13 residues. Trimming left V 8 bases short and J 2 bases short, with 10 bases between. The CDR3 spells CASRWGRNQPQHF. The CDR3 bases are TGTGCCAGCCGTTGGGGACGCAATCAGCCCCAGCATTTT.

This clonotype occurred a few times. The chain has TRBV3-1 and TRBJ2-5; D remains ambiguous. The germline gives CDR1 LGHDT, CDR2 YNNKEL (reference sequence). The CDR3 loop spans 15 amino acids. Trimming pared 1 base from V and 4 bases from J, leaving 13 bases between. CDR3 in DNA: TGTGCCAGCAGCCAAGGTCCAGCTCTGGCAGAGACCCAGTACTTC. Amino acids: CASSQGPALAETQYF.